Shown below are 32 T cell receptor beta chains from a single sample sequenced in a study of regulatory T cells in long-lasting Graves disease. HTBI primers from iRepertoire and Arm-PCR of CDR3 regions yielded the TCR beta libraries. TCRdb analysed the multiplex PCR reads with MiXCR anew, one entry per CDR3 protein. The sample shows more than 350,000 distinct CDR3 sequences, 20% to 25% of them seen only once. Documented time point: persistent/refractory GD, antithyroid drugs over 5 years with positive TRAb. The TCR library used RNA extracted from PBMCs. The sample here was peripheral blood mononuclear cells (PBMCs), taken when the disease was refractory, from a patient treated with antithyroid drugs. The origin of the receptors is a female donor with Graves disease.

The count of this clonotype is one. The chain employs TRBV12-3 or TRBV12-4 and TRBJ1-5, with 7 bases that match TRBD1. V lost 8 bases, J lost 7 bases, and 8 bases stayed unmatched. The CDR3 covers 13 residues. CDR3 in DNA: TGTGCCAGCGCCAGACAGGGAGGACAGCCCCAGCATTTT. Amino acids: CASARQGGQPQHF.

This clonotype was recorded once. The chain couples TRBV19 to TRBJ2-1; 8 bases agree with TRBD2. J was trimmed by 4 bases and V by 2 bases; bases with no gene match: 7. CDR1 is LNHDA and CDR2 is SQIVND in the germline V gene (reference sequence). There are 16 residues in the CDR3. This CDR3 reads CASSITGGGPYNEQFF. The CDR3 nucleotides are TGTGCCAGTAGTATAACGGGCGGGGGGCCGTACAATGAGCAGTTCTTC.

This rearrangement joins TRBV30 to TRBJ2-7, with TRBD1 as a possible D gene (7 bases). Trimming stripped 3 bases from V and 2 bases from J, with 17 bases between. The V gene's germline CDR1 is GTSNPN and CDR2 SVGIG (reference sequence). The CDR3 has 15 residues. CDR3 DNA: TGTGCCTGGAGCGACAACCAGGGGGGAGCCTACGAGCAGTACTTC. It codes for CAWSDNQGGAYEQYF.

This clonotype was detected only a few times. The chain is built from TRBV6-1 and TRBJ2-2, with no clear D. The CDR3 loop spans 16 amino acids. CDR1 and CDR2 from the germline V gene are MNHNS and SASEGT. The germline V and J ends were trimmed by 5 bases and 1 base, with 14 bases remaining between them. The CDR3 region is CASSPFRLRNTGELFF. DNA of the CDR3: TGTGCCAGCAGTCCGTTTCGGTTGAGGAACACCGGGGAGCTGTTTTTT.

A remark on this clonotype: This may stem from a read error, because a much larger clone lies one nucleotide away. V and J are TRBV28 and TRBJ1-6; D unresolved. The CDR3 runs 14 residues. Germline values: CDR1 MDHEN, CDR2 SYDVKM. CDR3 residues: CVVSEGGNNTPLHF. DNA of the CDR3: TGTGTGGTATCAGAGGGCGGGAATAATACACCCCTCCACTTT.

This clonotype was seen ten or more times. The chain links TRBV20-1 to TRBJ1-6; unclear D gene. The ends were cut back, 6 bases at V and 0 bases at J, with 12 bases in the middle. Germline V gene data show CDR1 as DFQATT and CDR2 as SNEGSKA (reference sequence). This CDR3 is 15 amino acids long. The CDR3 spells CSAQEGGSYNSPLHF. The DNA of the CDR3 is TGCAGTGCACAAGAGGGTGGCTCCTATAATTCACCCCTCCACTTT.

The V call is TRBV18, the J call TRBJ2-7; 9 bases line up with TRBD2. The CDR3 spans 14 residues. Unmatched junction bases numbered 2, after V lost 3 bases and J lost 2 bases. CDR1 is KGHSH, CDR2 LQKENI, per germline. CDR3 nucleotides: TGTGCCAGCTCACCGGCTAGCGGGACCTACGAGCAGTACTTC. Amino acid sequence: CASSPASGTYEQYF.

The gene calls are TRBV7-8 and TRBJ2-7, with TRBD1 matching 8 bases. Germline CDR1 is SGHVS and CDR2 is FQNEAQ. V dropped 1 base and J dropped 2; count of bases not matched to a gene: 4. The CDR3 spans 15 residues. This chain's CDR3 is CASSLGSQGAYEQYF. CDR3 nucleotide sequence: TGTGCCAGCAGCTTAGGGTCACAGGGGGCCTACGAGCAGTACTTC.

There are a few counts of this clonotype. The genes are TRBV2 and TRBJ2-1, with D unclear. The V end was cut by 7 bases, the J end by 5 bases, with 3 bases between. This CDR3 spans 10 amino acids. Germline loops: CDR1 SNHLY, CDR2 FYNNEI. The CDR3 loop reads CASNDNEQFF. The CDR3 region has the DNA TGTGCCAGCAATGACAATGAGCAGTTCTTC.

This clonotype was observed a few times. The chain carries TRBV18 and TRBJ1-1, with D maybe TRBD1 (6 bases). Germline loops: CDR1 KGHSH, CDR2 LQKENI. The CDR3 loop spans 16 amino acids. Trimming shortened V by 0 bases and J by 4 bases, and 15 bases separated the two germline ends. The CDR3 here is CASSPPSSGGFTEAFF. The CDR3 nucleotides are TGTGCCAGCTCACCACCGTCATCGGGGGGCTTCACTGAAGCTTTCTTT.

The J gene is TRBJ2-1, the V gene TRBV27, with a possible D match to TRBD2 (7 bases). V was cut by 4 bases and J by 4 bases, with 14 bases left in between. Germline CDR1 and CDR2: MNHEY and SMNVEV (reference sequence). This CDR3 region has 15 residues. The CDR3 DNA sequence: TGTGCCAGCAGTTCAGACGGGGGGCCTTACAATGAGCAGTTCTTC. It codes for CASSSDGGPYNEQFF.

The chain couples TRBV5-1 to TRBJ2-7; 11 nucleotides align to TRBD2. J was trimmed by 1 base and V by 0 bases; bases with no gene match: 6. Germline V gene data show CDR1 as SGHRS and CDR2 as YFSETQ. The CDR3 totals 17 residues. The CDR3, as DNA: TGCGCCAGCAGCTTGGATACTAGCGGGAGATGGTCCTACGAGCAGTACTTC. As protein: CASSLDTSGRWSYEQYF.

This clonotype has a count of ten or more. The rearrangement links TRBV5-1 to TRBJ1-1; D might be TRBD1 (5 bases). From germline, CDR1 is SGHRS and CDR2 YFSETQ. V was clipped by 0 bases and J by 4 bases, with 13 bases between them. The CDR3 loop spans 15 amino acids. The CDR3 nucleotides are TGCGCCAGCAGCTTGGGTGCGAAGGGGCGCACTGAAGCTTTCTTT. Translated, it gives CASSLGAKGRTEAFF.

In its sample, this clonotype was seen a few times. V and J are TRBV24-1 and TRBJ2-1; the D is unclear. The CDR3 consists of 13 residues. Germline-derived CDR1 and CDR2 are KGHDR and SFDVKD. V dropped 2 bases and J dropped 8 bases, with 9 bases sitting between them. CDR3: CATSDSTTDEQFF. In DNA, the CDR3 is TGTGCCACCAGTGATTCCACTACCGATGAGCAGTTCTTC.

This clonotype was detected a few times. V and J are TRBV29-1 and TRBJ1-2, with a possible D match to TRBD1 (6 bases). Trimming pared 6 bases from V and 7 bases from J, leaving 18 bases between. This CDR3 spans 13 amino acids. The germline V gene has CDR1 SQVTM and CDR2 ANQGSEA. CDR3 residues: CSVEGGELGGYTF. CDR3 DNA: TGCAGCGTGGAGGGGGGGGAGTTAGGTGGCTACACCTTC.

This clonotype was counted at least ten times. CDR3 loop: CASRGRQNYGYTF. The DNA for the CDR3 is TGTGCCAGCAGGGGGCGTCAGAACTATGGCTACACCTTC. V gene TRBV2 combines with J gene TRBJ1-2; the D gene is possibly TRBD1 (5 bases). CDR1 SNHLY and CDR2 FYNNEI come from the germline V gene. The CDR3 consists of 13 residues. Trimming took off 6 bases at V and 2 bases at J, with 10 bases between the two ends.

This clonotype was seen at least ten times. The genes are TRBV3-1 and TRBJ1-1; 7 bases are shared with TRBD1. Germline V gives CDR1 LGHDT, CDR2 YNNKEL (reference sequence). This CDR3 comprises 15 residues. V dropped 2 bases and J dropped 4; count of bases not matched to a gene: 7. CDR3 region: CASSQSDRASTEAFF. The CDR3 coding sequence is TGTGCCAGCAGCCAAAGTGACAGGGCTAGCACTGAAGCTTTCTTT.

At least ten counts were recorded for this clonotype. This sequence joins TRBV6-5 and TRBJ1-6; 8 positions match TRBD1. The trim removed 2 bases at V and 9 bases at J, leaving 6 bases unmatched. The CDR3 contains 15 residues. Germline loops: CDR1 MNHEY, CDR2 SVGAGI. The CDR3 DNA is TGTGCCAGCAGTTACGCACGGACAGGGAGTTCACCCCTCCACTTT. It encodes CASSYARTGSSPLHF.

There are many counts of this clonotype. The CDR3 here is CASRERPALSRDTEAFF. The CDR3 DNA is TGTGCCAGCAGGGAACGGCCAGCCCTTAGCCGGGACACTGAAGCTTTCTTT. V and J are TRBV6-1 and TRBJ1-1; no clear D gene. The CDR3 loop spans 17 amino acids. V lost 6 bases to trimming and J lost 3 bases, with 23 bases between them. CDR1 and CDR2 from the germline V gene are MNHNS and SASEGT.

This chain uses TRBV20-1 with TRBJ2-1; the match to TRBD2 covers 13 bases. Germline V gene sequence: CDR1 DFQATT, CDR2 SNEGSKA (reference sequence). The CDR3 totals 14 residues. The ends lost 5 bases at V and 8 bases at J; junction bases unmatched: 6. CDR3 sequence reads: CSALLAGGRYEQFF. As DNA, the CDR3 is TGCAGTGCTTTACTAGCGGGAGGGCGCTATGAGCAGTTCTTC.

This clonotype came up once. The CDR3 region has the DNA TGTGCCAGCAGCTTAGGTGGGGGCTCGGAGACCCAGTACTTC. It translates to CASSLGGGSETQYF. The chain is built from TRBV7-2 and TRBJ2-5; possible D gene TRBD1, 6 bases. Trimming left V 1 base short and J 5 bases short, with 11 bases between. This CDR3 comprises 14 residues. Germline lookup yields CDR1 SGHTA and CDR2 FQGNSA.

V gene TRBV12-3 or TRBV12-4 combines with J gene TRBJ2-3; TRBD2 might be the D (5 bases). V shed 5 bases and J shed 6 bases, with 18 bases lying between them. The CDR3 totals 15 residues. CDR3 DNA: TGTGCCAGCAGTATAATGGACTCTGAGGCGGATACGCAGTATTTT. It specifies CASSIMDSEADTQYF.

This clonotype came up a few times. The chain employs TRBV5-1 and TRBJ2-2, with 7 bases identical to TRBD2. This CDR3 is 16 amino acids long. The germline gives CDR1 SGHRS, CDR2 YFSETQ. The J segment lost 1 base and the V segment lost 4 bases, leaving 7 bases of the junction unmatched. The CDR3 DNA reads TGCGCCAGCAGCCATGGGAGCGGGAAGAACACCGGGGAGCTGTTTTTT. This gives the protein CASSHGSGKNTGELFF.

The chain recombines TRBV5-1 with TRBJ1-1; no clear D. V was shortened by 4 bases and J by 6 bases, with 13 bases between the two germline ends. The germline CDR1 and CDR2 sequences are SGHRS and YFSETQ. The CDR3 runs 13 residues. DNA for the CDR3: TGCGCCAGCAGCCGGTACAGAATGGCTGAAGCTTTCTTT. It yields the protein CASSRYRMAEAFF.

This clonotype has at least ten counts. The chain recombines TRBV6-2 or TRBV6-3 with TRBJ2-7; 7 nucleotides agree with TRBD2. This CDR3 is built from 15 residues. V lost 2 bases, J lost 3 bases, and 7 bases stayed unmatched. From germline, CDR1 is MNHEY and CDR2 SVGEGT. Here the CDR3 DNA reads TGTGCCAGCAGTTACGGGGGGGACGGTGACTACGAGCAGTACTTC. As protein: CASSYGGDGDYEQYF.

At least ten counts were recorded for this clonotype. J is TRBJ1-5 and V is TRBV28; D perhaps matches TRBD1 (5 bases). The ends were cut back, 7 bases at V and 0 bases at J, with 7 bases in the middle. Germline assignment: CDR1 MDHEN and CDR2 SYDVKM. The CDR3 is 13 amino acids. Here the CDR3 DNA reads TGTGCCAGCAACGGGGGTAGCAATCAGCCCCAGCATTTT. This translates into CASNGGSNQPQHF.

This chain links TRBV15 with TRBJ2-7, with D perhaps being TRBD1 or TRBD2 (5 bases each). This CDR3 has 16 amino acids. V was shortened by 1 base and J by 2 bases, with 15 bases between the two germline ends. CDR1 is LNHNV, CDR2 YYDKDF, per germline (reference sequence). This chain's CDR3 is CATSRVQGVKPYEQYF. The CDR3 bases are TGTGCCACCAGCAGAGTCCAGGGAGTGAAGCCCTACGAGCAGTACTTC.

This chain connects TRBV11-3 to TRBJ2-2; D is unresolved. Trimming cost V 0 bases and J 7 bases, with 6 bases left between them. CDR1 is SGHNT and CDR2 is YENEEA in the germline V gene. This CDR3 region has 13 residues. CDR3 sequence reads: CASSLEFRGELFF. The DNA for the CDR3 is TGTGCCAGCAGCTTAGAGTTCCGCGGGGAGCTGTTTTTT.

This clonotype was seen ten or more times. This chain links TRBV6-1 with TRBJ2-7, with D perhaps being TRBD1 or TRBD2 (6 bases each). V lost 7 bases and J 3 bases, leaving 16 bases between the germline ends. CDR1 and CDR2 from the germline V gene are MNHNS and SASEGT. There are 14 residues in the CDR3. The CDR3 DNA reads as TGTGCCAGCAAGGAGGGGACAAAAGGCTACGAGCAGTACTTC. It yields the protein CASKEGTKGYEQYF.

CDR3 protein: CASSPGAVSGYTF. The DNA for the CDR3 is TGTGCCAGCAGCCCCGGGGCCGTCTCTGGCTACACCTTC. This sequence joins TRBV13 and TRBJ1-2; TRBD1 is a possible D gene (5 bases). Trimming left V 5 bases short and J 7 bases short, with 14 bases between. The germline V gene has CDR1 PRHDT and CDR2 FYEKMQ (reference sequence). The CDR3 consists of 13 residues.

There are a few counts of this clonotype. The chain couples TRBV6-1 to TRBJ1-5; a weak D match, TRBD1 (5 bases). The CDR3 length is 14 residues. CDR1 is MNHNS and CDR2 is SASEGT in the germline V gene. The ends were cut back, 7 bases at V and 6 bases at J, with 16 bases in the middle. The CDR3 loop is CASNRQGFGQPQHF. For the CDR3, the DNA is TGTGCCAGCAACCGTCAGGGTTTTGGTCAGCCCCAGCATTTT.

This rearrangement joins TRBV29-1 to TRBJ2-1, with 13 bases fitting TRBD2. CDR1 and CDR2 (germline): SQVTM, ANQGSEA. The length of the CDR3 is 19 residues. V dropped 3 bases and J dropped 6; count of bases not matched to a gene: 17. The CDR3: CSVEGVRARGLAGVNEQFF. The CDR3, as DNA: TGCAGCGTTGAGGGGGTGAGGGCTAGAGGACTAGCGGGAGTCAATGAGCAGTTCTTC.